The present entry profiles one T cell receptor beta chain with its context. What it binds is unknown. According to the study, genomic DNA was the template for TCR beta VDJ and CDR3 profiling. MiXCR, applied by TCRdb to the reads, yields one record per CDR3 protein. The sample has 100,000 to 150,000 distinct CDR3 sequences, around 46% seen once. This record belongs to a study of CD8+CD57+ T cells in acquired aplastic anemia. Study-wide background: An average of roughly 2.9 ug of DNA was obtained from sorted CD4+ and CD8+ cells. In CD4+ cells, healthy donors produced an average of around 10 million reads. Points from the study as a whole: Sharing between patients and controls was observed for twenty-nine CD8+ CDR3 sequences. CD8+ Simpson's diversity in patients was not significantly different from that in controls.

Germline CDR1 reads SEHNR; CDR2 reads FQNEAQ (reference sequence). This CDR3 has 12 residues. V was trimmed by 5 bases and J by 2 bases, leaving 7 bases between them. The rearrangement links TRBV7-9 to TRBJ2-7, with unresolved D. The receptor was derived from a human donor in good health, serving as a control. Specimen: sorted CD4+, CD8+, or CD8+CD57+ T cells (not recorded which) from PBMCs. The CDR3 DNA is TGTGCCAGCAGCCAGATGACCTACGAGCAGTACTTC. Its translation is CASSQMTYEQYF.